The 15 T cell receptor beta chains reported below all come from one sample, sequenced in a study of shared clonotypes between healthy human individuals. Profiling relied on immunoSEQ multiplex PCR, and the TCRdb table lists in-frame clones only, not all of them. Found here are approximately 2,200,000 clones, about 92% of them singletons; the top ten hold around 1.7%. CD8 cells regarded as naive lacked CD45RO, were positively chosen for CCR7, and omitted terminally differentiated effector memory CD45RA+ cells. Sequenced sample: naive CD8+ T cells from PBMCs. Receptors originate from a man younger than 30 in good health. Some clones in this sample may be carry-over from other donors' samples.

This chain connects TRBV9 to TRBJ2-7, with 13 nucleotides matching TRBD2. Germline assignment: CDR1 SGDLS and CDR2 YYNGEE. CDR3 size: 14 residues. V gave up 2 bases and J gave up 7 bases; unmatched junction bases: 3. The CDR3 loop reads CASSVAGLAGEQYF. CDR3 coding DNA: TGTGCCAGCAGCGTTGCGGGACTAGCGGGGGAGCAGTACTTC. The full variable domain, in which reference TRBV9 and TRBJ2-7 provide the parts outside the CDR3, is DSGVTQTPKHLITATGQRVTLRCSPRSGDLSVYWYQQSLDQGLQFLIQYYNGEERAKGNILERFSAQQFPDLHSELNLSSLELGDSALYFCASSVAGLAGEQYFGPGTRLTVT.

The chain employs TRBV6-6 and TRBJ2-7; D may match TRBD1 or TRBD2 (6 bases each). There are 15 residues in the CDR3. Trimming shortened V by 0 bases and J by 2 bases, and 11 bases separated the two germline ends. CDR1 is MNHNY and CDR2 is SVGAGI in the germline V gene (reference sequence). The CDR3 DNA reads as TGTGCCAGCAGTTACTCGGAGGGGGGAACCTACGAGCAGTACTTC. Its protein is CASSYSEGGTYEQYF.

V gene TRBV27 combines with J gene TRBJ2-5, with D unresolved. The CDR3 contains 14 residues. Germline lookup yields CDR1 MNHEY and CDR2 SMNVEV (reference sequence). The V gene lost 3 bases and the J gene lost 2 bases, with 10 bases spanning the gap. CDR3 coding DNA: TGTGCCAGCAGTTTGGGGTCGGCACAAGAGACCCAGTACTTC. This gives the protein CASSLGSAQETQYF.

This clone occurred once. The chain links TRBV12-5 to TRBJ2-7; TRBD2 agrees at 7 bases. This CDR3 comprises 16 residues. V was clipped by 2 bases and J by 2 bases; unmatched bases: 9. In germline, CDR1 is LGHNT, CDR2 FRNRAP. In DNA form, the CDR3 reads TGTGCTAGTGGTTTGTTCTCCGGGACTACACCCTACGAGCAGTACTTC. Its protein is CASGLFSGTTPYEQYF.

This clone was seen a single time. The chain links TRBV5-4 to TRBJ1-4, with TRBD1 identical over 7 bases. The ends lost 4 bases at V and 8 bases at J; junction bases unmatched: 8. CDR1 is SGHNT, CDR2 YYREEE, per germline (reference sequence). The CDR3 runs 14 residues. The CDR3 sequence is CASSPDREGEKLFF. In DNA form, the CDR3 reads TGTGCCAGCAGCCCAGACAGGGAAGGGGAAAAACTGTTTTTT. Together with reference TRBV5-4 and TRBJ1-4, the CDR3 gives the full variable domain: ETGVTQSPTHLIKTRGQQVTLRCSSQSGHNTVSWYQQALGQGPQFIFQYYREEENGRGNFPPRFSGLQFPNYSSELNVNALELDDSALYLCASSPDREGEKLFFGSGTQLSVL.

The chain couples TRBV28 to TRBJ1-2, with D hard to call. CDR1 MDHEN and CDR2 SYDVKM come from the germline V gene. V lost 2 bases and J 3 bases, leaving 13 bases between the germline ends. The CDR3 contains 15 residues. DNA for the CDR3: TGTGCCAGCAGTTTAAGGCAGGACTCCTACTATGGCTACACCTTC. This translates into CASSLRQDSYYGYTF.

The chain recombines TRBV30 with TRBJ2-5; TRBD2 might be the D (6 bases). Near its end, the DNA agrees better with TRBJ2-7, so the J call may be wrong. CDR1 GTSNPN and CDR2 SVGIG come from the germline V gene (reference sequence). The CDR3 length is 13 residues. The CDR3 spells CAMAPGTPYEQYF. CDR3 nucleotide sequence: TGTGCTATGGCTCCCGGGACTCCCTACGAGCAGTACTTC.

The chain is built from TRBV28 and TRBJ2-5, with TRBD2 identical over 7 bases. The CDR3 runs 15 residues. The junction had 8 bases not matched to a gene; V was cut back by 7 bases and J by 0 bases. Germline CDR1 reads MDHEN; CDR2 reads SYDVKM. The CDR3 sequence: CASTAWGGDQETQYF. CDR3 coding DNA: TGTGCCAGCACTGCATGGGGGGGGGACCAAGAGACCCAGTACTTC.

V usage is TRBV11-1 and J usage is TRBJ2-7; no definite D call. Looked up from germline, CDR1 is SGHAT and CDR2 is FQDESV (reference sequence). V shed 3 bases and J shed 6 bases, with 9 bases lying between them. This CDR3 contains 12 residues. This CDR3 is CASSFPGPEQYF. DNA for the CDR3: TGTGCCAGCAGCTTTCCAGGTCCCGAGCAGTACTTC.

This clone was counted only a few times. The same CDR3 arises from other DNA sequences in this sample as well. The chain is built from TRBV10-3 and TRBJ1-1; D unclear. Per germline, CDR1 ENHRY and CDR2 SYGVKD. This CDR3 is built from 12 residues. V lost 6 bases to trimming and J lost 1 base, with 6 bases between them. The CDR3 DNA reads as TGTGCCATCAGGGATAGGAACACTGAAGCTTTCTTT. This sequence encodes CAIRDRNTEAFF.

The chain employs TRBV19 and TRBJ2-5; D possibly matches TRBD1 or TRBD2 (6 bases each). CDR1 and CDR2 (germline): LNHDA, SQIVND (reference sequence). This CDR3 has 15 residues. Between the trimmed V and J ends, which lost 3 bases and 5 bases, there was a span of 16 bases. DNA for the CDR3: TGTGCCAGTAGTATCAGGCCCGGAGGGGGTGAGACCCAGTACTTC. Its translation: CASSIRPGGGETQYF. Full variable domain (rest looked up from reference TRBV19 and TRBJ2-5): DGGITQSPKYLFRKEGQNVTLSCEQNLNHDAMYWYRQDPGQGLRLIYYSQIVNDFQKGDIAEGYSVSREKKESFPLTVTSAQKNPTAFYLCASSIRPGGGETQYFGPGTRLLVL.

This chain links TRBV4-1 with TRBJ1-5; D remains ambiguous. From germline, CDR1 is MGHRA and CDR2 YSYEKL. The CDR3 consists of 16 residues. V was clipped by 0 bases and J by 0 bases, with 9 bases between them. For the CDR3, the DNA is TGCGCCAGCAGCCAAGATAGGACGGTTAGCAATCAGCCCCAGCATTTT. Translated: CASSQDRTVSNQPQHF.

This chain connects TRBV7-2 to TRBJ2-1; 7 bases agree with TRBD2. The germline V gene encodes CDR1 SGHTA and CDR2 FQGNSA. Trimming took 3 bases from V and 10 from J; bases not matched to a gene: 3. The CDR3 extends over 12 amino acids. The CDR3 protein is CASSFASGEQFF. In nucleotides, the CDR3 is TGTGCCAGCAGCTTTGCTAGCGGCGAGCAGTTCTTC.

This sequence joins TRBV10-3 and TRBJ1-2; D gene uncertain. V was shortened by 7 bases and J by 5 bases, with 14 bases between the two germline ends. The germline V gene encodes CDR1 ENHRY and CDR2 SYGVKD. This CDR3 comprises 13 residues. As DNA, the CDR3 is TGTGCCATCAATGGCCCCGGTCGGTATGGCTACACCTTC. Protein product: CAINGPGRYGYTF.

The V gene is TRBV28, the J gene TRBJ1-1, with D perhaps TRBD1 (5 bases). Germline values: CDR1 MDHEN, CDR2 SYDVKM. This CDR3 has 14 residues. V lost 3 bases and J lost 3, with 11 bases in between. CDR3 sequence (DNA): TGTGCCAGCAGTTTGGCGCAGGGCTACACTGAAGCTTTCTTT. It translates to CASSLAQGYTEAFF.